What follows are 8 T cell receptor beta chains derived from one specimen sequenced in a study of T cells expressing NK-cell markers. TCRdb reprocessed the 5' RACE reads and reports one entry per CDR3 protein, with no DNA. The specimen's table records 500,000 to 600,000 distinct CDR3 sequences. Sequencing was performed on blood T cells: a sorted CD56 or NKG2C T cell subset, CD4+ or CD8+ T cells, or bulk PBMC T cells (not recorded which). The origin of the receptors is a young man in good health.

The CDR3: CASSLTGRTHGYTF. This chain uses TRBV7-9 with TRBJ1-2. CDR3 length equals 14 residues. The germline gives CDR1 SEHNR, CDR2 FQNEAQ (reference sequence).

The gene calls are TRBV20-1 and TRBJ2-1. Per germline, CDR1 DFQATT and CDR2 SNEGSKA (reference sequence). This CDR3 contains 15 residues. The CDR3: CSASHSSEVLDEQFF.

The chain employs TRBV5-6 and TRBJ1-2; TCRdb lists TRBD1, though no DNA is available to test this call. This CDR3 is 13 amino acids long. Germline-derived CDR1 and CDR2 are SGHDT and YYEEEE. CDR3 amino acids: CASSPDRVDGYTF.

The genes are TRBV25-1 and TRBJ1-5. This CDR3 contains 11 residues. CDR1 and CDR2 from the germline V gene are MGHDK and SYGVNS. The CDR3 sequence: CASGEQNLQHF.

The chain has TRBV5-1 and TRBJ2-5; TCRdb lists TRBD1, though no DNA is available to test this call. Per the germline V gene, CDR1 is SGHRS and CDR2 is YFSETQ. CDR3 length: 17 amino acids. This chain's CDR3 is CASSLGAGPERYNPQYF.

The V gene is TRBV29-1, the J gene TRBJ2-2; the D call from TCRdb, TRBD1, cannot be confirmed without DNA. CDR1 is SQVTM and CDR2 is ANQGSEA in the germline V gene. The CDR3 runs 14 residues. This chain's CDR3 is CSVSPKGAAGELFF.

The chain carries TRBV24-1 and TRBJ2-1; lacking DNA, the TRBD2 call made by TCRdb goes unchecked. From germline, CDR1 is KGHDR and CDR2 SFDVKD. The CDR3 contains 13 residues. CDR3: CATSGRRYNEQFF.

The rearrangement links TRBV6-5 to TRBJ2-5; TCRdb indicates TRBD1, and absent DNA this call remains unverified. Germline V gene lookup returns CDR1 MNHEY and CDR2 SVGAGI. This CDR3 is built from 15 residues. The CDR3 region is CASSYSPGLQETQYF.